This T cell receptor beta chain is from a study of OX40 agonist ivuxolimab in advanced cancers. TCRdb's table, derived via immunoSEQ multiplex PCR, lists solely in-frame clones and lacks some. This table holds some 25,000 clones, more than 70% found once. This CDR3 contains 14 residues. Trimming took 2 bases from V and 7 from J, leaving 14 bases between them. Germline CDR1 MDHEN, CDR2 SYDVKM. The sequence came from an adult with an advanced solid tumor such as melanoma, head and neck, liver or kidney cancer. The V gene is TRBV28, the J gene TRBJ1-2; D is perhaps TRBD1 (5 bases). The sample here was CD4+ or CD8+ T cells sorted from blood, taken in a trial of the OX40 agonist ivuxolimab. The chain's CDR3 is CASSLVGPWAGYTF. The CDR3 DNA follows: TGTGCCAGCAGTTTAGTGGGGCCATGGGCTGGCTACACCTTC.